The present T cell receptor beta chain was sequenced within a study of blood T cell repertoires in COVID-19. Study at large: Spain, Italy and the United States supplied samples that represented acute and convalescent COVID-19.

How the authors handled the data: By means of reference gene primer amplification, nucleated cell counts were estimated. Some clones are missing from TCRdb's copy, which holds only in-frame ones; the method was immunoSEQ multiplex PCR. V, J and clone size are those of that table, while D and trimming were read from the DNA. The sample records tens of thousands of clones, 90% being singletons. Trimming took 6 bases from V and 1 from J; bases not matched to a gene: 8. Germline V gene data show CDR1 as ENHRY and CDR2 as SYGVKD. The CDR3 extends over 15 amino acids. V usage is TRBV10-3 and J usage is TRBJ2-5, with 7 bases aligning to TRBD1. Sequencing was done on a sample of peripheral blood. The clonotype was recovered from a man aged 60 to 69 with acute or convalescent COVID-19. Here the CDR3 reads CAIRSGQSIQETQYF. For the CDR3, the DNA is TGTGCCATCAGGTCGGGACAGAGTATCCAAGAGACCCAGTACTTC.